This T cell receptor (beta chain) was profiled in a study of T cell responses to AZD1222 COVID-19 vaccine. General observations from the study: Baseline seropositivity characterized only six AZD1222 recipients. It was only after the peak T cell response that any repertoires were sampled.

Comment on this clone: Antigen unknown.

This CDR3 has 19 amino acids. Per germline, CDR1 SGHRS and CDR2 YFSETQ. The V segment lost 0 bases and the J segment 1 base; nucleotides outside the gene matches: 12. The data were produced by immunoSEQ multiplex PCR, yet TCRdb's version contains in-frame clones alone and is incomplete. The table lists about 59,000 clones, nearly 90% of them singletons, with roughly 6.1% in the top ten. The receptor's source is an adult who received the AZD1222 COVID-19 vaccine. V usage is TRBV5-1 and J usage is TRBJ2-4, with TRBD2 matching over 8 bases. The starting material was peripheral blood, obtained 28 days after the second AZD1222 dose. The CDR3 nucleotides are TGCGCCAGCAGCTTGGTCGGCCCCGGGAGGGCCGGCGCCAAAAACATTCAGTACTTC. Residues: CASSLVGPGRAGAKNIQYF.